This entry describes one TCR beta chain. Described treatment: 15 to 20 received Ad26.COV2.S at low or high dose, single or two shots; 5 received placebo; per-sample allocation not given. All samples were drawn on day 63, counting from the first vaccine or placebo injection. This Boston cohort included adults aged 18-55 years. As its vector, the vaccine had Ad26, which expressed Wuhan-strain SARS-CoV-2 spike. This record comes from a study of Ad26.COV2.S vaccination and SARS-CoV-2 variants. Profiled with immunoSEQ multiplex PCR; TCRdb holds only in-frame clones, not every one. The repertoire holds a few hundred thousand clones, 80% to 95% seen once, with around 1.8% in the top ten. The receptor was isolated from a person aged 18-60 years who received the Ad26.COV2.S COVID-19 vaccine or a placebo. Sequenced material: peripheral blood, taken in a trial of Ad26.COV2.S vaccine versus placebo.

The CDR3 here is CASSVDPGGSRPGELFF. The CDR3 nucleotides read TGTGCCAGCAGCGTAGACCCGGGGGGCTCCCGACCCGGGGAGCTGTTTTTT. This chain joins TRBV9 and TRBJ2-2; possible D gene TRBD2, 7 bases. This CDR3 contains 17 residues. The germline gives CDR1 SGDLS, CDR2 YYNGEE. Trimming shortened V by 0 bases and J by 6 bases, and 18 bases separated the two germline ends.